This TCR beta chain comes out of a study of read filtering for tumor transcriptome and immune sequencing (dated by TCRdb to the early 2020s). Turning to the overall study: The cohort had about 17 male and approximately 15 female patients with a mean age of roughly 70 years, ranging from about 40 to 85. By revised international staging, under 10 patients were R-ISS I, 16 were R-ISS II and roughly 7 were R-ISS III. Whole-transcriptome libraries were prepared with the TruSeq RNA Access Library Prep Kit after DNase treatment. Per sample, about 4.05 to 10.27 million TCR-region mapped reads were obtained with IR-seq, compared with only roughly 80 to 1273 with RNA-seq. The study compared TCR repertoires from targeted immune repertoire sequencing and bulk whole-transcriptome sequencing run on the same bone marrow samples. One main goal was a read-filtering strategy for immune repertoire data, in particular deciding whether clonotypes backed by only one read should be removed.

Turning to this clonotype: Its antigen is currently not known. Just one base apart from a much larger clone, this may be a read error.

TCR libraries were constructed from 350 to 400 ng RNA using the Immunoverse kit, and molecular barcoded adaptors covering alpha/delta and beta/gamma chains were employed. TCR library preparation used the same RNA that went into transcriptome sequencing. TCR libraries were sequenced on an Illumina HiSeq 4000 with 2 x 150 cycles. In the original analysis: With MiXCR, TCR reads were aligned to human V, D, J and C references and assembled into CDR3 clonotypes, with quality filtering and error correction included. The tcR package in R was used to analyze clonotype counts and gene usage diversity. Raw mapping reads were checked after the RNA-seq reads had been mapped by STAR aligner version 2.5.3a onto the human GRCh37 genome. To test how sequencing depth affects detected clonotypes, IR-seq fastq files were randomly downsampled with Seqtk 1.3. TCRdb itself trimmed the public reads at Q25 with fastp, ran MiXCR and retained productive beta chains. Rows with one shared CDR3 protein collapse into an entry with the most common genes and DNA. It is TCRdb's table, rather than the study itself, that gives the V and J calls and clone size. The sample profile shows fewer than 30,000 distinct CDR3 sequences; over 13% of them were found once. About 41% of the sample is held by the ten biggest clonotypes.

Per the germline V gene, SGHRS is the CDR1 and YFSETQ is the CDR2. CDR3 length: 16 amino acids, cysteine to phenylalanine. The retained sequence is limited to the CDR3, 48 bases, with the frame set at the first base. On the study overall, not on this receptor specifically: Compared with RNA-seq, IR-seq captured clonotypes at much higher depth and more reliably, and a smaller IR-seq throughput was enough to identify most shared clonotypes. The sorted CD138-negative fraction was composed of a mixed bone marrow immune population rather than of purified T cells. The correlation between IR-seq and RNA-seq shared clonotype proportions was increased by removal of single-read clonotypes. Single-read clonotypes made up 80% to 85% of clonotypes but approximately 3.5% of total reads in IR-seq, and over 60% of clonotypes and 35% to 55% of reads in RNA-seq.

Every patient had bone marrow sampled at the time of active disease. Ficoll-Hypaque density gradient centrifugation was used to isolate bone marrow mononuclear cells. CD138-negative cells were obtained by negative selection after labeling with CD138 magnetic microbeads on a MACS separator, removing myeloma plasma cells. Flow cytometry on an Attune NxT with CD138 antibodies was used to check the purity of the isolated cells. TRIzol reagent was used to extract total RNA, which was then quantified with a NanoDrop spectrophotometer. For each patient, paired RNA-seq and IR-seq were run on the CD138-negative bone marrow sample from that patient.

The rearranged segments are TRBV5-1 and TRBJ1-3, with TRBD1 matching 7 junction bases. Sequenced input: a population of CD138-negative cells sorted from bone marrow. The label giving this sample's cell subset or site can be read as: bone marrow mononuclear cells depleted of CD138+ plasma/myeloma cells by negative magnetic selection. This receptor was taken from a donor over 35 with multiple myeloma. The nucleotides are TGCGCCAACAGCCGCGAATCGGGACAGCATGGAAACACCATATATTTT. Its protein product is CANSRESGQHGNTIYF.